The text below deals with one T cell receptor beta chain. No antigen is known for it. Sequencing ends 3 residues short of the CDR3 end; the germline J gene provides the rest. The sample comes from a study of T cells in women clearing cervical HPV infection. Study-wide results and caveats: CIN3+ cases had significantly higher TCR repertoire richness than controls, but evenness did not differ. Controls had more TRBV6-7 (approximately 0.15%) than cases (roughly 0.11%).

The protocol was immunoSEQ multiplex PCR, while the TCRdb copy is restricted to in-frame clones and leaves out a portion. In all, the sample yields 9,000 to 15,000 clones. V lost 8 bases and J 6 bases, leaving 16 bases between the germline ends. Germline V gene data show CDR1 as SEHNR and CDR2 as FQNEAQ (reference sequence). There are 13 residues in the CDR3. This TCR derives from a woman between 18 and 69 years old with a cervical HPV16 infection that either progressed to CIN3+ or cleared (not recorded which). The material sequenced was blood buffy coat. The chain couples TRBV7-9 to TRBJ1-1, with D tentatively TRBD1 (6 bases). The part of the CDR3 DNA that was read is TGTGCCAGCGGGGGGGTACAGGGTCCTGAA. Protein sequence: CASGGVQGPE. The entire CDR3 protein is CASGGVQGPEAFF.